The 24 T cell receptor beta chains presented below share a single source sample, sequenced in a study of long-term antiretroviral therapy in people with HIV. They ran version v3.0 of the immunoSEQ assay at survey level. Assay: immunoSEQ multiplex PCR; the TCRdb copy retains only in-frame clones and omits some. Of 20,000 to 25,000 clones in the sample, roughly 95% were seen once. The specimen was unsorted PBMCs, collected just over 4.8 years after starting antiretroviral therapy. These receptors were obtained from a woman aged 50 to 65 with HIV.

The chain uses TRBV5-4 and TRBJ2-7; 7 positions agree with TRBD2. From germline, CDR1 is SGHNT and CDR2 YYREEE (reference sequence). V was clipped by 4 bases and J by 3 bases; unmatched bases: 4. The CDR3 length is 13 residues. CDR3 in DNA: TGTGCCAGCAGCGACGGGACTATCTACGAGCAGTACTTC. Protein: CASSDGTIYEQYF.

This clone was detected only once. The rearrangement uses TRBV6-1 and TRBJ2-7, with D unclear. Germline lookup yields CDR1 MNHNS and CDR2 SASEGT. Deletions cut 6 bases from V and 4 bases from J, with 19 bases between. This CDR3 has 15 amino acids. Here the CDR3 reads CASSQTASFRYEQYF. CDR3 nucleotides: TGTGCCAGCAGCCAAACGGCGTCCTTTCGGTACGAGCAGTACTTC.

V gene TRBV19 combines with J gene TRBJ2-5; D may be TRBD1 (6 bases). There are 15 residues in the CDR3. Trimming left V 3 bases short and J 5 bases short, with 16 bases between. Looked up from germline, CDR1 is LNHDA and CDR2 is SQIVND (reference sequence). The CDR3 protein is CASSMGARGAETQYF. CDR3 nucleotide sequence: TGTGCCAGTAGTATGGGAGCCAGGGGCGCGGAGACCCAGTACTTC.

The chain combines TRBV6-1 with TRBJ2-1; D ambiguous. V was trimmed by 4 bases and J by 12 bases, leaving 13 bases between them. The germline gives CDR1 MNHNS, CDR2 SASEGT. This CDR3 contains 12 residues. In DNA form, the CDR3 reads TGTGCCAGCAGTGCAGAAGGTGACGTGCAGTTCTTC. Its translation: CASSAEGDVQFF.

This chain connects TRBV6-5 to TRBJ2-7; 11 bases agree with TRBD1. J gave up 7 bases and V 1 base, and 3 bases lay outside the gene matches. Germline V lookup: CDR1 MNHEY, CDR2 SVGAGI. This CDR3 is built from 14 residues. As DNA, the CDR3 is TGTGCCAGCAGTTACTTCGGGACAGGGGGAGAGCAGTACTTC. Encoded protein: CASSYFGTGGEQYF.

The rearrangement links TRBV4-2 to TRBJ2-3, with 11 bases lining up with TRBD2. J was trimmed by 2 bases and V by 6 bases; bases with no gene match: 7. Germline assignment: CDR1 LGHNA and CDR2 YNFKEQ. This CDR3 comprises 16 residues. For the CDR3, the DNA is TGTGCCAGCAGGCATGCACTAGCGGGGGCCACAGATACGCAGTATTTT. As protein: CASRHALAGATDTQYF.

This chain joins TRBV2 and TRBJ1-5; D uncertain. With 8 bases removed from V and 4 bases from J, the gap between germline ends came to 18 bases. CDR1 is SNHLY, CDR2 FYNNEI, per germline. The CDR3 extends over 15 amino acids. The CDR3 protein is CASSFRETGNQPQHF. CDR3 DNA: TGTGCCAGCTCCTTCCGGGAGACGGGGAATCAGCCCCAGCATTTT.

This sequence joins TRBV5-8 and TRBJ2-7; D is possibly TRBD1 (6 bases). Germline V gene data show CDR1 as SGHTS and CDR2 as YDEGEE. The CDR3 has 15 residues. Deletions cut 0 bases from V and 3 bases from J, with 13 bases between. As DNA, the CDR3 is TGTGCCAGCAGCTTGGGGTCCATCAGGGGCTACGAGCAGTACTTC. Translated: CASSLGSIRGYEQYF.

The CDR3 sequence is CASRTTRSPYEQYF. CDR3 DNA: TGTGCCAGCAGGACGACCCGGAGCCCCTACGAGCAGTACTTC. The J gene is TRBJ2-7, the V gene TRBV27, with D unresolved. The CDR3 runs to 14 residues. V was shortened by 6 bases and J by 2 bases, with 14 bases between the two germline ends. The V gene's germline CDR1 is MNHEY and CDR2 SMNVEV (reference sequence).

This rearrangement joins TRBV6-5 to TRBJ2-1; 7 nucleotides match TRBD2. Trimming at V came to 6 bases and at J to 6 bases, leaving 5 bases not matched to a gene. CDR1 is MNHEY, CDR2 SVGAGI, per germline. The CDR3 runs to 13 residues. The CDR3, as DNA: TGTGCCAGCAGCCCCTGGGGGGGCAATGAGCAGTTCTTC. Protein sequence: CASSPWGGNEQFF.

The chain is built from TRBV28 and TRBJ2-7; no clear D gene. The V and J ends lost 6 bases and 5 bases respectively, with 20 bases between them. There are 15 residues in the CDR3. The germline V gene has CDR1 MDHEN and CDR2 SYDVKM. In DNA form, the CDR3 reads TGTGCCAGCAGAGAGGAAAGATGGGCTAACGACGAGCAGTACTTC. This encodes CASREERWANDEQYF.

This rearrangement joins TRBV27 to TRBJ2-3; D not certain. The CDR3 consists of 15 residues. V was clipped by 3 bases and J by 2 bases, with 12 bases between them. Per germline, CDR1 MNHEY and CDR2 SMNVEV (reference sequence). CDR3 in amino acids: CASSFQARLTDTQYF. The CDR3 DNA is TGTGCCAGCAGTTTTCAAGCGAGACTCACAGATACGCAGTATTTT.

The chain has TRBV6-5 and TRBJ2-7, with D possibly being TRBD2 (6 bases). The V gene's germline CDR1 is MNHEY and CDR2 SVGAGI. Trimming pared 0 bases from V and 2 bases from J, leaving 11 bases between. The CDR3 is made up of 15 amino acids. The CDR3 spells CASSYSVGGAYEQYF. The CDR3 nucleotides read TGTGCCAGCAGTTACTCGGTCGGGGGAGCCTACGAGCAGTACTTC.

The chain couples TRBV5-1 to TRBJ2-3, with D unresolved. Trimming pared 4 bases from V and 2 bases from J, leaving 14 bases between. The CDR3 spans 15 residues. The germline gives CDR1 SGHRS, CDR2 YFSETQ. CDR3 DNA sequence: TGCGCCAGCAGCCCAAACACCCCTGTCACAGATACGCAGTATTTT. This gives the protein CASSPNTPVTDTQYF.

This chain's CDR3 is CASSSGTGSNEQFF. For the CDR3, the DNA is TGCGCCAGCAGCTCGGGGACAGGGAGCAATGAGCAGTTCTTC. The chain combines TRBV5-1 with TRBJ2-1, with 9 nucleotides matching TRBD1. Germline trimming cut 3 bases from V and 6 bases from J; bases unmatched to any gene: 4. The germline V gene encodes CDR1 SGHRS and CDR2 YFSETQ. The CDR3 extends over 14 amino acids.

The chain combines TRBV28 with TRBJ1-1; D is undetermined. Trimming took 2 bases from V and 5 from J, leaving 12 bases between them. This CDR3 contains 14 residues. Germline loops: CDR1 MDHEN, CDR2 SYDVKM. The CDR3 loop is CASSLASGSTEAFF. For the CDR3, the DNA is TGTGCCAGCAGTTTAGCTTCGGGGTCAACTGAAGCTTTCTTT.

The chain joins TRBV7-9 to TRBJ2-2; 14 positions agree with TRBD2. Germline CDR1 SEHNR, CDR2 FQNEAQ (reference sequence). With 5 bases clipped from V and 3 bases from J, the junction kept 11 bases outside the gene matches. There are 19 residues in the CDR3. CDR3 DNA sequence: TGTGCCAGCAGCACAGCCGGGACTAGCGGGAGTATCTACACCGGGGAGCTGTTTTTT. Translating it yields CASSTAGTSGSIYTGELFF.

This rearrangement joins TRBV5-6 to TRBJ2-3; the match to TRBD2 covers 10 bases. J was trimmed by 2 bases and V by 0 bases; bases with no gene match: 9. In germline, CDR1 is SGHDT, CDR2 YYEEEE. There are 18 residues in the CDR3. The CDR3 sequence: CASSLVVSGTSVTDTQYF. The DNA for the CDR3 is TGTGCCAGCAGCTTGGTTGTCTCCGGGACTAGCGTCACAGATACGCAGTATTTT.

The chain uses TRBV6-5 and TRBJ1-5; TRBD1 matches at 7 bases. Trimming at V came to 4 bases and at J to 1 base, leaving 4 bases not matched to a gene. Germline V gene lookup returns CDR1 MNHEY and CDR2 SVGAGI. CDR3 length equals 15 residues. The CDR3 bases are TGTGCCAGCAGTTCGGACAGGCGGAGCAATCAGCCCCAGCATTTT. Amino acid sequence: CASSSDRRSNQPQHF.

The chain has TRBV28 and TRBJ2-3; 7 bases map to TRBD1. The length of the CDR3 is 16 residues. From germline, CDR1 is MDHEN and CDR2 SYDVKM. With 4 bases clipped from V and 3 bases from J, the junction kept 10 bases outside the gene matches. The CDR3 region is CASSSEPAGGTDTQYF. The CDR3 DNA reads TGTGCCAGCAGTTCCGAACCGGCAGGGGGTACAGATACGCAGTATTTT.

V usage is TRBV28 and J usage is TRBJ2-7; 11 bases align to TRBD1. This CDR3 spans 13 amino acids. CDR1 is MDHEN and CDR2 is SYDVKM in the germline V gene. V shed 8 bases and J 6 bases; nucleotides not matched to a gene: 6. This CDR3 reads CASGQGAYSEQYF. For the CDR3, the DNA is TGTGCCAGCGGACAGGGGGCATACTCCGAGCAGTACTTC.

The chain combines TRBV5-4 with TRBJ2-3, with a weak D call TRBD2 (5 bases). Germline assignment: CDR1 SGHNT and CDR2 YYREEE (reference sequence). Trimming removed 0 bases from V and 4 bases from J, with 15 bases in between. The CDR3 loop spans 16 amino acids. CDR3 bases: TGTGCCAGCAGCTTGGGACTACTAGACAAGGCAGATACGCAGTATTTT. Protein: CASSLGLLDKADTQYF.

The chain uses TRBV5-1 and TRBJ2-1; D perhaps matches TRBD2 (5 bases). In germline, CDR1 is SGHRS, CDR2 YFSETQ. V was shortened by 4 bases and J by 7 bases, with 18 bases between the two germline ends. The CDR3 sequence is 15 residues long. The CDR3 reads CASSGGSRMGNEQFF. The CDR3 DNA follows: TGCGCCAGCAGCGGTGGGAGCCGGATGGGGAATGAGCAGTTCTTC.

This chain joins TRBV4-1 and TRBJ2-7; TRBD2 matches 7 bases. V shed 1 base and J 4 bases; nucleotides not matched to a gene: 4. Germline CDR1 reads MGHRA; CDR2 reads YSYEKL. The CDR3 sequence is 14 residues long. The CDR3 region is CASSQGEGRYEQYF. The CDR3 DNA is TGCGCCAGCAGCCAAGGGGAGGGTCGGTACGAGCAGTACTTC.